This T cell receptor beta chain was found in a study of identical twins. Broader study findings: Cross-sectional statistics underpinned the conclusions; the same donors were not followed. Cord blood's abundant beta clonotypes had fewer insertions, unlike memory repertoires. Models came in too low on out-of-frame TCR alpha sharing in monozygotic twins.

A remark on this clonotype: Antigen specificity is unknown.

With template switching, a universal primer site was added, and the cDNA carried unique molecular identifiers. TCRdb independently ran MiXCR on the 5' RACE reads; one entry per CDR3 protein. The table has 1.5 million to 2 million distinct CDR3 sequences, less than 35% seen once; the top ten hold about 0.3%. V lost 0 bases and J lost 10; bases outside the gene matches: 13. The CDR3 has 18 residues. The germline V gene encodes CDR1 DFQATT and CDR2 SNEGSKA (reference sequence). What was sequenced was cord blood. The rearrangement joins TRBV20-1 to TRBJ2-1; the match to TRBD2 covers 15 bases. The TCR sequence derives from a newborn girl in good health. This chain's CDR3 is CSARDAKWTSGRGYEQFF. CDR3 DNA sequence: TGCAGTGCTAGAGATGCCAAATGGACTAGCGGGAGGGGATACGAGCAGTTCTTC.